This TCR beta chain appears in the sequencing data of a study of blood T cell repertoires in COVID-19. Study-level background: The study drew acute and convalescent COVID-19 samples from the United States, Italy and Spain.

Here immunoSEQ multiplex PCR was the method, and the copy in TCRdb shows in-frame clones only, minus some. The sample has roughly 290,000 clones; approximately 83% are singletons. The CDR3 has 16 residues. From germline, CDR1 is LGHNA and CDR2 YSLEER. Trimming removed 0 bases from V and 0 bases from J, with 8 bases in between. This TCR derives from a person between 65 and 79 years old with COVID-19, enrolled during active disease. The chain couples TRBV4-3 to TRBJ2-2; D is possibly TRBD1 (6 bases). The specimen sequenced was peripheral blood. The CDR3 loop reads CASSQEQGANTGELFF. The CDR3 nucleotides are TGCGCCAGCAGCCAAGAACAGGGAGCGAACACCGGGGAGCTGTTTTTT.